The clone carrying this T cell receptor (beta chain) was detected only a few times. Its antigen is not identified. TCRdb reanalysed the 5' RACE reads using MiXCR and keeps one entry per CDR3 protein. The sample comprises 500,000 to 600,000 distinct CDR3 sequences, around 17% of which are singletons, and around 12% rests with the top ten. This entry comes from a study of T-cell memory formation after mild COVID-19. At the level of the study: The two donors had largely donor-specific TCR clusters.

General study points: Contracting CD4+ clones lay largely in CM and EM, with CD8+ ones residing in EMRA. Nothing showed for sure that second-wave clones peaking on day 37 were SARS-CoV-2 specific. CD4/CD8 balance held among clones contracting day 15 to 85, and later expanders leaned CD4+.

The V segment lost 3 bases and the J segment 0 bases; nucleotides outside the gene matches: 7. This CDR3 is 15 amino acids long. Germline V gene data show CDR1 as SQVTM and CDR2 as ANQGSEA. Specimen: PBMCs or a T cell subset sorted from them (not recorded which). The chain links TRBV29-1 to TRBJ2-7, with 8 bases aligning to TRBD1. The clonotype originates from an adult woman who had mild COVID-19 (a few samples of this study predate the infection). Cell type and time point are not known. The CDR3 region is CSVEKDRGPSYEQYF. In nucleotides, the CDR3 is TGCAGCGTTGAGAAAGACAGGGGACCCTCCTACGAGCAGTACTTC.